This record looks at one TCR beta chain sequence and its context. MiXCR, applied by TCRdb to the RACE reads, yields one record per CDR3 protein. The table lists roughly 100,000 distinct CDR3 sequences, 12% of them singletons. V was clipped by 7 bases and J by 7 bases, with 14 bases between them. The CDR3 totals 13 residues. Germline CDR1 is MNHEY and CDR2 is SMNVEV (reference sequence). This sample was included in a study of human T cells and chemical hapten exposure. Time point here: pre-sensitization, week 0. Noted treatment: therapeutic diphenylcyclopropenone sensitization with weekly scalp DPC. Total RNA was extracted from unfractionated whole blood.

This sequence originates from a woman aged 50 to 60 with alopecia areata. Some clones in this sample may be carry-over from other donors' samples. The chain is built from TRBV27 and TRBJ2-1; D gene ambiguous. The sequencing used whole blood, collected in connection with sensitization to the hapten diphenylcyclopropenone (DPC). CDR3 region: CASKGRIGNEQFF. The CDR3 DNA sequence: TGTGCCAGCAAAGGACGAATCGGAAATGAGCAGTTCTTC.